One TCR beta chain is described in this entry. Produced via immunoSEQ multiplex PCR; TCRdb's table is partial and in-frame only. Of roughly 180,000 clones in the sample, approximately 90% were seen once. The sample belongs to a study of T cell responses to AZD1222 COVID-19 vaccine. The sequencing used peripheral blood, collected on day 0 of AZD1222 vaccination. The receptor was isolated from an adult in good health.

The CDR3 DNA follows: TGTGCCAGAAGCCCTAAGGGACAGGGCCCTTCCACTGAAGCTTTCTTT. Encoded protein: CARSPKGQGPSTEAFF. The V call is TRBV7-5, the J call TRBJ1-1; TRBD1 is the table's D call and was not checked against the DNA. TRBV7-5 is assigned pseudogene status. The CDR3 length is 16 residues.